The 10 T cell receptor beta chains presented below share a single source sample, sequenced in a study of blood T cell repertoires in COVID-19. Assay: immunoSEQ multiplex PCR; the TCRdb copy retains only in-frame clones and omits some. The sample includes roughly 100,000 clones, approximately 92% of them seen just once. The sequenced material came from peripheral blood. All receptors come from a young man with acute or convalescent COVID-19.

The V call is TRBV7-9, the J call TRBJ1-1; D unresolved. Germline V gene data show CDR1 as SEHNR and CDR2 as FQNEAQ (reference sequence). This CDR3 region has 15 residues. Trimming stripped 5 bases from V and 1 base from J, with 14 bases between. CDR3 loop: CASSATAAENTEAFF. The CDR3 nucleotides read TGTGCCAGCAGCGCAACGGCGGCAGAGAACACTGAAGCTTTCTTT.

The genes are TRBV18 and TRBJ1-5, with 7 bases that match TRBD1. The ends lost 5 bases at V and 1 base at J; junction bases unmatched: 5. This CDR3 is 15 amino acids long. The V gene's germline CDR1 is KGHSH and CDR2 LQKENI. The CDR3: CASSSTGPSNQPQHF. The CDR3 coding sequence is TGTGCCAGCTCATCGACAGGGCCAAGCAATCAGCCCCAGCATTTT.

V and J are TRBV6-1 and TRBJ2-7, with a weak D call TRBD2 (5 bases). The CDR3 covers 15 residues. Germline V gene sequence: CDR1 MNHNS, CDR2 SASEGT. With 2 bases removed from V and 4 bases from J, the gap between germline ends came to 15 bases. CDR3 nucleotides: TGTGCCAGCAGTGAACTAGCAGAACGACTATACGAGCAGTACTTC. This encodes CASSELAERLYEQYF.

This clone came up a few times. This chain links TRBV7-9 with TRBJ2-1; perhaps TRBD1 as D (6 bases). The CDR3 length is 16 residues. Germline assignment: CDR1 SEHNR and CDR2 FQNEAQ (reference sequence). The V gene lost 2 bases and the J gene lost 9 bases, with 20 bases spanning the gap. The CDR3: CASSLLAGTLPAEQFF. DNA of the CDR3: TGTGCCAGCAGCTTATTAGCCGGGACACTCCCGGCTGAGCAGTTCTTC.

V and J are TRBV24-1 and TRBJ2-7; the match to TRBD2 covers 11 bases. The CDR3 contains 13 residues. After removal of 10 bases from V and 0 bases from J, the junction contained 1 base not matched to a gene. Germline CDR1 and CDR2: KGHDR and SFDVKD. DNA for the CDR3: TGTGCCACTGGGACTAGCGGCTCCTACGAGCAGTACTTC. Translated: CATGTSGSYEQYF.

The table lists this clone with a count of one. This sequence joins TRBV19 and TRBJ2-5, with 10 bases identical to TRBD2. This CDR3 region has 16 residues. The V and J ends lost 4 bases and 4 bases, in that order; junction bases with no gene match: 9. From germline, CDR1 is LNHDA and CDR2 SQIVND (reference sequence). CDR3 sequence (DNA): TGTGCCAGTAGTAGATCCGGGACTAGCGTTAGAGAGACCCAGTACTTC. Its translation is CASSRSGTSVRETQYF.

The gene calls are TRBV5-8 and TRBJ1-4, with 9 bases aligning to TRBD1. V trimming: 5 bases; J trimming: 8 bases; junction bases outside the gene matches: 7. The CDR3 contains 14 residues. In germline, CDR1 is SGHTS, CDR2 YDEGEE. For the CDR3, the DNA is TGTGCCAGCAGGACACAGGGGGCGGAAGAAAAACTGTTTTTT. As protein: CASRTQGAEEKLFF.

The rearrangement links TRBV19 to TRBJ1-2; TRBD1 aligns across 12 bases. V shed 6 bases, J shed 7 bases, and the junction held 9 bases outside the gene matches. Germline CDR1 and CDR2: LNHDA and SQIVND (reference sequence). This CDR3 spans 15 amino acids. The chain's CDR3 is CASSAQTGQGAGYTF. CDR3 DNA: TGTGCCAGTAGCGCCCAAACGGGACAGGGGGCTGGCTACACCTTC.

V usage is TRBV3-1 (or the pseudogene TRBV3-2) and J usage is TRBJ1-3; a weak D match, TRBD1 (6 bases). Germline CDR1 is LGHDT and CDR2 is YNNKEL (reference sequence). The length of the CDR3 is 15 residues. Trimming cost V 4 bases and J 3 bases, with 13 bases left between them. The CDR3 loop reads CASSRGQGYGNTIYF. The CDR3 nucleotides are TGTGCCAGCAGCCGGGGGCAGGGGTATGGAAACACCATATATTTT.

This clone was found once. The chain combines TRBV15 with TRBJ2-3; a possible D gene is TRBD2 (7 bases). CDR1 is LNHNV, CDR2 YYDKDF, per germline (reference sequence). With 9 bases removed from V and 1 base from J, the gap between germline ends came to 14 bases. The CDR3 contains 14 residues. CDR3: CATEVGGRTDTQYF. The DNA for the CDR3 is TGTGCCACAGAGGTCGGGGGGCGCACAGATACGCAGTATTTT.